This T cell receptor beta chain is drawn from a study of glioma-infiltrating T cells. After removal of 5 bases from V and 3 bases from J, the junction contained 9 bases not matched to a gene. CDR3 size: 15 residues. CDR1 DFQATT and CDR2 SNEGSKA come from the germline V gene (reference sequence). Overall study results and limits: Tissue-blood divergence was below expectation in non-neoplastic patients, above in gliomas. Only very few CDR3 sequences appeared in both tissue and blood.

Using RNA template, CDR3s of TCR alpha and beta were amplified with iRepertoire arm-PCR. Input was about 95-400 ng of tissue mRNA or PBMC total RNA. Each CDR3 protein is one row after TCRdb ran MiXCR on the multiplex PCR reads. Of 150,000 or so distinct CDR3 sequences detected, 39% appear once; the ten largest clones hold 20% to 25%. About this clonotype itself: Its antigen is undetermined.

V and J are TRBV20-1 and TRBJ2-5, with TRBD1 identical over 10 bases. The sequencing input was glioma tissue, nonneoplastic brain tissue, or PBMCs (not recorded which). The source of this sequence is a human donor with low-grade glioma or glioblastoma, undergoing nonglioma brain surgery, or in good health (not recorded which). CDR3 amino acids: CSALDRGRLEETQYF. As DNA, the CDR3 is TGCAGTGCTCTCGACAGGGGGCGGCTGGAAGAGACCCAGTACTTC.